The T cell receptor (beta chain) under discussion was sequenced for a study of cytomegalovirus exposure and HLA in healthy donors. 60 Vbeta and 13 Jbeta primers were used in PCR. Produced via immunoSEQ multiplex PCR; TCRdb's table is partial and in-frame only. The sample contains approximately 130,000 clones, approximately 80% of which appear only once. Trimming removed 5 bases from V and 8 bases from J, with 12 bases in between. The CDR3 runs to 12 residues. Germline values: CDR1 MNHEY, CDR2 SVGAGI. This TCR derives from a woman aged 40 to 55 in good health and CMV-seronegative. The chain carries TRBV6-5 and TRBJ1-2; D ambiguous. Sequencing was done on a sample of PBMCs. The CDR3 region has the DNA TGTGCCAGCAGTACAGCGGCTTGGGGCTACACCTTC. Translated: CASSTAAWGYTF.